Shown below are 21 T cell receptor beta chains from a single sample sequenced in a study of graft-versus-host responses after intestinal transplantation. Generated by immunoSEQ multiplex PCR, the TCRdb table keeps only in-frame clones and is missing some. This table holds over 100,000 clones, roughly 87% found once. The antigens these receptors bind are not known. Material: unstimulated CD4+ T cells sorted from spleen or lymph node cells, obtained before intestinal transplant. The source is a human donor who received an intestinal transplant.

The rearrangement links TRBV5-4 to TRBJ2-2; 9 bases fit TRBD1. Germline CDR1 and CDR2: SGHNT and YYREEE (reference sequence). V trimming: 4 bases; J trimming: 7 bases; junction bases outside the gene matches: 8. CDR3 size: 15 residues. The CDR3 DNA follows: TGTGCCAGCAGCCCGGGACAGGGAAAGGGCGGGGAGCTGTTTTTT. Translated: CASSPGQGKGGELFF.

The chain uses TRBV18 and TRBJ2-7; D unresolved. Trimming removed 3 bases from V and 1 base from J, with 10 bases in between. The germline V gene has CDR1 KGHSH and CDR2 LQKENI. This CDR3 is built from 14 residues. This CDR3 is CASSPYESSYEQYF. CDR3 DNA: TGTGCCAGCTCACCTTATGAGAGTTCCTACGAGCAGTACTTC.

This clone was seen a handful of times. This chain links TRBV6-1 with TRBJ2-7; 10 nucleotides agree with TRBD2. The CDR3 contains 15 residues. CDR1 and CDR2 (germline): MNHNS, SASEGT. The trim removed 6 bases at V and 0 bases at J, leaving 5 bases unmatched. The CDR3 nucleotides read TGTGCCAGCAGACAGACTAGCGGGCGCTCCTACGAGCAGTACTTC. It is translated as CASRQTSGRSYEQYF.

The rearrangement joins TRBV28 to TRBJ2-7, with a possible D match to TRBD1 (8 bases). Germline V gives CDR1 MDHEN, CDR2 SYDVKM. This CDR3 region has 19 residues. V was trimmed by 5 bases and J by 2 bases, leaving 28 bases between them. The CDR3, as DNA: TGTGCCAGCAGTCCTCCGACAGGGGTGATCCGGGACTACCCCTACGAGCAGTACTTC. It is translated as CASSPPTGVIRDYPYEQYF.

J is TRBJ2-5 and V is TRBV18; D perhaps matches TRBD2 (5 bases). The CDR3 consists of 14 residues. Germline lookup yields CDR1 KGHSH and CDR2 LQKENI. Trimming shortened V by 3 bases and J by 4 bases, and 12 bases separated the two germline ends. In nucleotides, the CDR3 is TGTGCCAGCTCACCCCCGCCGGGATTAGAGACCCAGTACTTC. It yields the protein CASSPPPGLETQYF.

The chain is built from TRBV5-1 and TRBJ2-3; 8 bases line up with TRBD2. Trimming took 0 bases from V and 7 from J; bases not matched to a gene: 7. The CDR3 runs 15 residues. Germline V CDR1 and CDR2: SGHRS, YFSETQ. In nucleotides, the CDR3 is TGCGCCAGCAGCTTGGTCAGCGGGAGTCTATATACGCAGTATTTT. Amino acid sequence: CASSLVSGSLYTQYF. Full variable domain (rest looked up from reference TRBV5-1 and TRBJ2-3): KAGVTQTPRYLIKTRGQQVTLSCSPISGHRSVSWYQQTPGQGLQFLFEYFSETQRNKGNFPGRFSGRQFSNSRSEMNVSTLELGDSALYLCASSLVSGSLYTQYFGPGTRLTVL.

The rearrangement joins TRBV5-6 to TRBJ1-2, with D possibly matching TRBD1 (6 bases). Trimming pared 1 base from V and 4 bases from J, leaving 23 bases between. The CDR3 has 18 amino acids. The germline CDR1 and CDR2 sequences are SGHDT and YYEEEE. CDR3 sequence reads: CASSLLIRQGRRGYGYTF. The CDR3 nucleotides are TGTGCCAGCAGCTTGCTAATCCGGCAGGGGCGCAGGGGCTATGGCTACACCTTC.

J is TRBJ1-2 and V is TRBV27; D gene ambiguous. This CDR3 contains 16 residues. With 2 bases removed from V and 8 bases from J, the gap between germline ends came to 21 bases. Per germline, CDR1 MNHEY and CDR2 SMNVEV (reference sequence). CDR3 region: CASSLSPDPVLYGYTF. The CDR3 DNA is TGTGCCAGCAGTTTAAGCCCAGATCCTGTACTATACGGCTACACCTTC.

This chain joins TRBV15 and TRBJ2-3; possible D gene TRBD2, 6 bases. V lost 2 bases to trimming and J lost 2 bases, with 11 bases between them. Germline V gene sequence: CDR1 LNHNV, CDR2 YYDKDF (reference sequence). The CDR3 has 15 residues. CDR3 region: CATSRPGTYTDTQYF. The CDR3 bases are TGTGCCACCAGCAGACCCGGGACTTACACAGATACGCAGTATTTT.

This rearrangement joins TRBV27 to TRBJ2-7; 10 nucleotides match TRBD1. The trim removed 2 bases at V and 6 bases at J, leaving 4 bases unmatched. The CDR3 extends over 14 amino acids. Germline loops: CDR1 MNHEY, CDR2 SMNVEV (reference sequence). CDR3 residues: CASSLRDRGTEQYF. CDR3 bases: TGTGCCAGCAGTTTACGGGACAGGGGTACCGAGCAGTACTTC.

Only one count was recorded for this clone. The rearrangement uses TRBV7-2 and TRBJ2-2; a possible D gene is TRBD1 (5 bases). Germline assignment: CDR1 SGHTA and CDR2 FQGNSA. This CDR3 comprises 17 residues. Trimming pared 5 bases from V and 0 bases from J, leaving 16 bases between. CDR3 residues: CASSPGPGKTNTGELFF. As DNA, the CDR3 is TGTGCCAGCAGCCCCGGACCAGGGAAAACGAACACCGGGGAGCTGTTTTTT.

CDR3 in amino acids: CASSGRRLAGEDTQYF. CDR3 bases: TGTGCCAGCTCAGGGAGGAGACTAGCGGGAGAAGATACGCAGTATTTT. The chain links TRBV28 to TRBJ2-3; 12 bases are a match to TRBD2. The CDR3 loop spans 16 amino acids. Trimming cost V 8 bases and J 5 bases; bases outside gene matches: 11. Germline values: CDR1 MDHEN, CDR2 SYDVKM.

The chain carries TRBV18 and TRBJ2-7; D is unclear. The length of the CDR3 is 11 residues. Trimming removed 2 bases at V and 5 bases at J, with 4 bases between. Germline CDR1 reads KGHSH; CDR2 reads LQKENI. CDR3 nucleotide sequence: TGTGCCAGCTCACCAAGGGACGAGCAGTACTTC. Translation gives CASSPRDEQYF.

The chain links TRBV6-5 to TRBJ2-1; 10 nucleotides agree with TRBD2. V lost 4 bases and J lost 2; bases outside the gene matches: 5. The germline CDR1 and CDR2 sequences are MNHEY and SVGAGI. CDR3 size: 16 residues. CDR3 amino acids: CASSSTSGLPYNEQFF. The CDR3 coding sequence is TGTGCCAGCAGTTCGACTAGCGGGTTACCCTACAATGAGCAGTTCTTC.

The V and J genes are TRBV7-9 and TRBJ2-5; possibly TRBD2 for D (5 bases). This CDR3 region has 16 residues. The V gene's germline CDR1 is SEHNR and CDR2 FQNEAQ (reference sequence). V was clipped by 5 bases and J by 4 bases, with 20 bases between them. The CDR3, as DNA: TGTGCCAGCAGCCGGATGCGGGCTTTAGCTACAGAGACCCAGTACTTC. The encoded protein is CASSRMRALATETQYF.

The chain is built from TRBV11-1 and TRBJ1-1, with D maybe TRBD1 (6 bases). The CDR3 length is 14 residues. Trimming removed 4 bases at V and 1 base at J, with 10 bases between. Per germline, CDR1 SGHAT and CDR2 FQDESV (reference sequence). CDR3 nucleotides: TGTGCCAGCAGCTGGGGGCGGAGGAACACTGAAGCTTTCTTT. Its protein product is CASSWGRRNTEAFF.

The chain links TRBV29-1 to TRBJ2-2; TRBD1 is a possible D gene (6 bases). Trimming stripped 7 bases from V and 8 bases from J, with 17 bases between. CDR3 length: 13 amino acids. Germline CDR1 and CDR2: SQVTM and ANQGSEA. For the CDR3, the DNA is TGCAGCGGAGGGACACCGCAAGGAGGGGAGCTGTTTTTT. Its translation: CSGGTPQGGELFF.

The V gene is TRBV6-5, the J gene TRBJ1-1; D not certain. The CDR3 is 13 amino acids. V gave up 8 bases and J gave up 0 bases, with 10 bases separating them. Germline-derived CDR1 and CDR2 are MNHEY and SVGAGI. The DNA for the CDR3 is TGTGCCAGCCTTAGCGACTTGAACACTGAAGCTTTCTTT. Its protein product is CASLSDLNTEAFF.

This sequence joins TRBV4-1 and TRBJ2-5; D assignment may be TRBD1 or TRBD2 (5 bases each). Trimming left V 1 base short and J 4 bases short, with 13 bases between. This CDR3 comprises 15 residues. Germline V gene data show CDR1 as MGHRA and CDR2 as YSYEKL. The CDR3 spells CASSQGLAQGETQYF. As DNA, the CDR3 is TGCGCCAGCAGCCAAGGGCTAGCCCAGGGAGAGACCCAGTACTTC.

CDR3 in amino acids: CASSEVGGIYNEQFF. The CDR3 DNA reads TGCGCCAGCAGTGAAGTGGGGGGGATCTACAATGAGCAGTTCTTC. V gene TRBV10-1 combines with J gene TRBJ2-1; 7 bases map to TRBD2. Per the germline V gene, CDR1 is WNHNN and CDR2 is SYGVQD (reference sequence). The CDR3 length is 15 residues. V dropped 3 bases and J dropped 3; count of bases not matched to a gene: 5.

CDR3 nucleotide sequence: TGTGCCATCAGTGTGTCGGAGGGAAAAAGACTGTTTTTT. Protein sequence: CAISVSEGKRLFF. The chain links TRBV10-3 to TRBJ1-4; no firm D call. Germline CDR1 reads ENHRY; CDR2 reads SYGVKD. The CDR3 is made up of 13 amino acids. Trimming removed 4 bases from V and 13 bases from J, with 16 bases in between.